These T cell receptor beta chains were read from a single sample in a study of CD8+ T cells in alopecia areata. Generated by immunoSEQ multiplex PCR, the TCRdb table keeps only in-frame clones and is missing some. The sample shows about 14,000 clones, 58% of them seen only once. This specimen was skin, taken at week 0. These receptors were obtained from a human donor with alopecia areata. Both conserved end residues are part of each CDR3. A D gene is named only where the DNA matches it firmly. Rows give clone size only sometimes, using once, few, many, or a class for an expanded clone.

j_gene | v_gene | d_gene | abundance | CDR3nt | CDR3aa
TRBJ2-7 | TRBV10-3 | - | - | TGTGCCATCAGTCGGGACTCCATATACGAGCAGTACTTC | CAISRDSIYEQYF
TRBJ1-1 | TRBV16 | TRBD1 | - | TGTGCCAGCAGCCCGGACAGGGGGCTGGCTTTCTTT | CASSPDRGLAFF
TRBJ2-1 | TRBV4-2 | TRBD2 | - | TGTGCCAGCAGCCAAGATAAGGGGACTAGCGGGGGGACTAAGCAGTTCTTC | CASSQDKGTSGGTKQFF
TRBJ1-3 | TRBV6-1 | - | - | TGTGCCAGCAGTGAAGTTGGTAACTCTGGAAACACCATATATTTT | CASSEVGNSGNTIYF
TRBJ1-4 | TRBV6-1 | - | few | TGTGCCAGCAGGCCGAGCCTCCAGGGTGAAAAACTGTTTTTT | CASRPSLQGEKLFF
TRBJ2-5 | TRBV7-9 | - | few | TGTGCCAGCAGCTCCGGACACGCCCAAGAGACCCAGTACTTC | CASSSGHAQETQYF
TRBJ2-3 | TRBV9 | - | - | TGTGCCAGCAGCGTAGTCTTTAGCGCGACAGATACGCAGTATTTT | CASSVVFSATDTQYF
TRBJ1-4 | TRBV27 | - | - | TGTGCCAGCAGTCCCCGCCCTACTCTGGGGGTTAATGAAAAACTGTTTTTT | CASSPRPTLGVNEKLFF
TRBJ1-2 | TRBV5-6 | - | - | TGTGCCAGCAGCTTGGTTGGTCGAGGCTACACCTTC | CASSLVGRGYTF
TRBJ2-5 | TRBV7-6 | TRBD2 | - | TGTGCCAGCAGCCGACTAGCGCCCGGCCGCGAGACCCAGTACTTC | CASSRLAPGRETQYF
TRBJ2-3 | TRBV7-2 | - | - | TGTGCCAGCAGCTCAAACCGGGAGCGCAAACTCTCTAGCACAGATACGCAGTATTTT | CASSSNRERKLSSTDTQYF
TRBJ1-1 | TRBV9 | - | - | TGTGCCAGCAGCGTATGGGGGGTAGGGACTGAAGCTTTCTTT | CASSVWGVGTEAFF
TRBJ1-5 | TRBV12-5 | - | - | TGTGCTAGTGGTTTGGCCATAGGGGCAGGGAGACAAATTGGGAATCAGCCCCAGCATTTT | CASGLAIGAGRQIGNQPQHF
TRBJ2-1 | TRBV6-8 | - | - | TGTGCCAGCACTAGGAATGGGAATGAGCAGTTCTTC | CASTRNGNEQFF
TRBJ2-1 | TRBV5-1 | TRBD2 | - | TGCGCCAGCAGCTTGCTAGCGGGGGGGTCGTACAATGAGCAGTTCTTC | CASSLLAGGSYNEQFF
TRBJ1-2 | TRBV29-1 | - | - | TGCAGCGTGCTGAAGGGGGAAGGTGGCTACACCTTC | CSVLKGEGGYTF
TRBJ2-2 | TRBV5-1 | TRBD1 | - | TGCGCCAGCAGCGCCGGGACAGCCCTCGCGAACACCGGGGAGCTGTTTTTT | CASSAGTALANTGELFF
TRBJ1-6 | TRBV28 | - | - | TGTGCCAGTGGTCGTTCCTATAATTCACCCCTCCACTTT | CASGRSYNSPLHF
TRBJ1-5 | TRBV6-1 | TRBD1 | once | TGTGCCAGCACACCACAGGGGGTGACCAATCAGCCCCAGCATTTT | CASTPQGVTNQPQHF
TRBJ2-7 | TRBV18 | TRBD1 | once | TGTGCCAGCTCAACATGGACAGGAGGCTACGAGCAGTACTTC | CASSTWTGGYEQYF
TRBJ1-2 | TRBV6-6 | TRBD1 | few | TGTGCCAGCAGTTACTCCGGACAGGGGTCCAACTATGGCTACACCTTC | CASSYSGQGSNYGYTF
TRBJ2-7 | TRBV6-1 | - | - | TGTGCCAGCACCCCACGGACCTACGAGCAGTACTTC | CASTPRTYEQYF
TRBJ1-1 | TRBV4-3 | - | - | TGCGCCAGCAGCCAAGGGTTGGGGACTATGAACACTGAAGCTTTCTTT | CASSQGLGTMNTEAFF
TRBJ2-7 | TRBV2 | - | - | TGTGCCAGCAGTGAAGCGCTTGGTCCAGGGGTGAACGAGCAGTACTTC | CASSEALGPGVNEQYF
TRBJ2-2 | TRBV6-1 | - | - | TGTGCCAGCATGGAGGGAACTAGGATCCCCGGGGAGCTGTTTTTT | CASMEGTRIPGELFF
TRBJ2-7 | TRBV28 | - | few | TGTGCCAGCAGTCTCACAACTACCTTTGACACCGTCGGGCAGTACTTC | CASSLTTTFDTVGQYF
TRBJ2-7 | TRBV27 | - | - | TGTGCCAGCAGTTTATATTCTCCGGGGGGCCTCCTGTACGAGCAGTACTTC | CASSLYSPGGLLYEQYF
TRBJ2-3 | TRBV5-4 | TRBD2 | - | TGTGCCAGCAGGCGGGGGGGCACAGATACGCAGTATTTT | CASRRGGTDTQYF
TRBJ2-5 | TRBV15 | - | - | TGTGCCACCAGCAGAGATGGGAGGGGGCCCACCCCCCAAGAGACCCAGTACTTC | CATSRDGRGPTPQETQYF
TRBJ2-3 | TRBV4-2 | TRBD2 | - | TGTGCCAGCAGCCCCAGACTAGCGGGGGTCACAGATACGCAGTATTTT | CASSPRLAGVTDTQYF
TRBJ2-2 | TRBV5-4 | - | - | TGTGCCAGCAGCACCTCCGGGATCCAGGGCACCGGGGAGCTGTTTTTT | CASSTSGIQGTGELFF
TRBJ1-6 | TRBV6-1 | TRBD1 | - | TGTGCCAGCGATACGGACAGGGAAAGTTCACCCCTCCACTTT | CASDTDRESSPLHF
TRBJ2-7 | TRBV10-3 | TRBD1 | few | TGTGCCATCAGTGAGTCAGGGACAGGGGCCTACGAGCAGTACTTC | CAISESGTGAYEQYF
TRBJ2-1 | TRBV27 | - | - | TGTGCCAGCAGTCGTCCGGGGAGACTCTACAATGAGCAGTTCTTC | CASSRPGRLYNEQFF
TRBJ1-1 | TRBV19 | TRBD1 | - | TGTGCCAGTAGTACCCGGGACAGCGGTACTGAAGCTTTCTTT | CASSTRDSGTEAFF
TRBJ2-2 | TRBV5-1 | - | - | TGCGCCAGCAGCTTGGAATGGAAGAACACCGGGGAGCTGTTTTTT | CASSLEWKNTGELFF
TRBJ2-5 | TRBV5-4 | TRBD1 | few | TGTGCCAGCAGCCGATCCACAGGGGGCGAGGAGACCCAGTACTTC | CASSRSTGGEETQYF
TRBJ1-1 | TRBV4-1 | - | - | TGCGCCAGCAGCCAAGTCCTGGGAGAAGGCACTGAAGCTTTCTTT | CASSQVLGEGTEAFF